This T cell receptor (beta chain) was identified during a study of shared clonotypes between healthy human individuals. This CDR3 comprises 14 residues. Germline V gene lookup returns CDR1 KGHSH and CDR2 LQKENI. V was clipped by 2 bases and J by 1 base, with 7 bases between them. Sequencing was performed with immunoSEQ multiplex PCR; in TCRdb, only in-frame clones are kept and a portion is missing. The sample records hundreds of thousands of clones, 74% being singletons. V gene TRBV18 combines with J gene TRBJ2-3; no clear D gene. The specimen was memory CD4+ T cells sorted from blood. The sample's subset: CD45RA-negative fraction. This TCR came from a woman aged 30 to 39 in good health. The CDR3: CASSPAVRTDTQYF. DNA for the CDR3: TGTGCCAGCTCACCAGCCGTTCGCACAGATACGCAGTATTTT.